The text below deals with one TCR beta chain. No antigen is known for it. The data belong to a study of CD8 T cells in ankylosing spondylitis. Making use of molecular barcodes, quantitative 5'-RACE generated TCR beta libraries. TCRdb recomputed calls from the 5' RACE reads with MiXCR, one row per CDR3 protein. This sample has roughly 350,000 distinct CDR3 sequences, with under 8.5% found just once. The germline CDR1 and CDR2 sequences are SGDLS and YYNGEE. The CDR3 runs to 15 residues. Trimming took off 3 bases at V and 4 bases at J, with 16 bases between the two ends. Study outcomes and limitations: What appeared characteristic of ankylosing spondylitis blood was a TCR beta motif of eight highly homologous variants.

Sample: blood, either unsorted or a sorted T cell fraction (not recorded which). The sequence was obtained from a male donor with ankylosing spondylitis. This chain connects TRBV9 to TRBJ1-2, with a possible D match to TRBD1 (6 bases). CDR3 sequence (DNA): TGTGCCAGCAGCGAGGGGGGGGGCAGGAGCTATGGCTACACCTTC. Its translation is CASSEGGGRSYGYTF. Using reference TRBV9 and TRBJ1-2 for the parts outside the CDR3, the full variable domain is DSGVTQTPKHLITATGQRVTLRCSPRSGDLSVYWYQQSLDQGLQFLIQYYNGEERAKGNILERFSAQQFPDLHSELNLSSLELGDSALYFCASSEGGGRSYGYTFGSGTRLTVV.